A single sample is the source of the 15 T cell receptor beta chains below, sequenced in a study of blood T cell repertoires in COVID-19. TCRdb keeps only in-frame clones here, not all; method: immunoSEQ multiplex PCR. The sample consists of over 200,000 clones, around 93% of them appearing once. The source material was PBMCs or T cells enriched from blood (not recorded which). Receptors originate from a human donor in a cohort exposed to, infected with or recovered from COVID-19 (not recorded which). The donor label of this sample is uncertain.

This chain joins TRBV7-9 and TRBJ1-1; 10 nucleotides align to TRBD1. Germline CDR1 and CDR2: SEHNR and FQNEAQ (reference sequence). This CDR3 region has 15 residues. The trim removed 5 bases at V and 6 bases at J, leaving 9 bases unmatched. For the CDR3, the DNA is TGTGCCAGCAGCGATGGACAGGGGGAATTCCCTGAAGCTTTCTTT. Translated: CASSDGQGEFPEAFF.

The chain recombines TRBV3-1 (or the pseudogene TRBV3-2) with TRBJ1-6, with 8 bases fitting TRBD1. The length of the CDR3 is 15 residues. V lost 4 bases and J lost 7; bases outside the gene matches: 6. Per the germline V gene, CDR1 is LGHDT and CDR2 is YNNKEL (reference sequence). CDR3 region: CASSRLRDRNSPLHF. The CDR3, as DNA: TGTGCCAGCAGCCGCCTCCGGGACAGGAATTCACCCCTCCACTTT.

The V call is TRBV4-3, the J call TRBJ2-1; D possibly corresponds to TRBD2 (5 bases). CDR1 is LGHNA, CDR2 YSLEER, per germline. This CDR3 spans 13 amino acids. V lost 1 base and J lost 8, with 9 bases in between. The CDR3 region has the DNA TGCGCCAGCAGCCAAGGAGGGCAGGATGAGCAGTTCTTC. Residues: CASSQGGQDEQFF.

V and J are TRBV7-9 and TRBJ1-6, with TRBD1 as a possible D gene (6 bases). Trimming stripped 5 bases from V and 7 bases from J, with 12 bases between. The CDR3 is made up of 14 amino acids. Germline values: CDR1 SEHNR, CDR2 FQNEAQ (reference sequence). The CDR3 sequence is CASSPRQENSPLHF. The CDR3 nucleotides are TGTGCCAGCAGCCCGCGACAGGAAAATTCACCCCTCCACTTT.

Here the CDR3 DNA reads TGTGCCAGCAGTGACCGAGGGTCGGCCAGTGAAGCTTTCTTT. The encoded protein is CASSDRGSASEAFF. The rearrangement uses TRBV2 and TRBJ1-1; D is ambiguous. This CDR3 has 14 amino acids. Germline V lookup: CDR1 SNHLY, CDR2 FYNNEI. Trimming took 3 bases from V and 7 from J, leaving 15 bases between them.

The V and J genes are TRBV29-1 and TRBJ2-1, with 8 bases identical to TRBD1. J was trimmed by 9 bases and V by 0 bases; bases with no gene match: 7. This CDR3 is built from 14 residues. Germline CDR1 SQVTM, CDR2 ANQGSEA. In DNA, the CDR3 is TGCAGCGTTGAAGACCTGACAGGGGACGGTGAGCAGTTCTTC. Protein product: CSVEDLTGDGEQFF.

The chain combines TRBV7-2 with TRBJ2-7; the D gene is possibly TRBD2 (6 bases). Per the germline V gene, CDR1 is SGHTA and CDR2 is FQGNSA. This CDR3 is 16 amino acids long. Deletions cut 5 bases from V and 0 bases from J, with 17 bases between. CDR3 DNA sequence: TGTGCCAGCAGCCCCCGGGTAGGAGGGCGCTCCTACGAGCAGTACTTC. Translating gives CASSPRVGGRSYEQYF.

V is TRBV6-5 and J is TRBJ2-3; the D gene is possibly TRBD1 (6 bases). The CDR3 runs 12 residues. Trimming cost V 7 bases and J 4 bases, with 9 bases left between them. Germline-derived CDR1 and CDR2 are MNHEY and SVGAGI. CDR3 sequence: CASNGGADTQYF. The DNA for the CDR3 is TGTGCCAGCAATGGGGGCGCAGATACGCAGTATTTT.

This clone appeared once. V and J are TRBV27 and TRBJ2-7; possibly TRBD2 for D (6 bases). The CDR3 runs to 14 residues. Trimming left V 9 bases short and J 3 bases short, with 18 bases between. The germline V gene encodes CDR1 MNHEY and CDR2 SMNVEV (reference sequence). The CDR3 bases are TGTGCCAGTTCGACTAACTGGGGGGTCTACGAGCAGTACTTC. Translation: CASSTNWGVYEQYF.

The chain employs TRBV19 and TRBJ2-1; D call uncertain. V lost 6 bases, J lost 6 bases, and 18 bases lay in between. The CDR3 covers 15 residues. Per the germline V gene, CDR1 is LNHDA and CDR2 is SQIVND (reference sequence). The CDR3 DNA sequence: TGTGCCAGTAGCCCAGAGGCTGGAGATTTCAATGAGCAGTTCTTC. Translating it yields CASSPEAGDFNEQFF.

This sequence joins TRBV5-6 and TRBJ2-2; possible D gene TRBD1, 5 bases. Germline V gives CDR1 SGHDT, CDR2 YYEEEE. CDR3 length: 15 residues. V shed 3 bases and J shed 1 base, with 10 bases lying between them. The CDR3 sequence: CASSWGRENTGELFF. The CDR3, as DNA: TGTGCCAGCAGCTGGGGCAGGGAGAACACCGGGGAGCTGTTTTTT.

This rearrangement joins TRBV4-2 to TRBJ1-5; maybe TRBD1 (5 bases). Deletions cut 0 bases from V and 1 base from J, with 13 bases between. Germline V gene lookup returns CDR1 LGHNA and CDR2 YNFKEQ. This CDR3 is 17 amino acids long. The CDR3 loop reads CASSQEEDSESNQPQHF. The DNA of the CDR3 is TGTGCCAGCAGCCAAGAAGAAGACAGCGAGAGCAATCAGCCCCAGCATTTT.

The rearrangement joins TRBV11-2 to TRBJ2-7; D is unresolved. V lost 3 bases and J lost 3, with 15 bases in between. The CDR3 is made up of 15 amino acids. Germline CDR1 is SGHAT and CDR2 is FQNNGV. The CDR3 region is CASSLVMRGLYEQYF. CDR3 bases: TGTGCCAGCAGCTTGGTAATGCGTGGGCTCTACGAGCAGTACTTC.

J is TRBJ2-7 and V is TRBV7-2; TRBD1 agrees at 9 bases. Trimming cost V 3 bases and J 6 bases; bases outside gene matches: 9. From germline, CDR1 is SGHTA and CDR2 FQGNSA. This CDR3 contains 15 residues. This CDR3 is CASSFGGTGKGEQYF. The CDR3 bases are TGTGCCAGCAGCTTCGGCGGGACAGGGAAGGGCGAGCAGTACTTC.

This sequence joins TRBV15 and TRBJ1-1; a possible D gene is TRBD1 (5 bases). Germline lookup yields CDR1 LNHNV and CDR2 YYDKDF (reference sequence). The CDR3 has 15 residues. V lost 2 bases, J lost 1 base, and 11 bases lay in between. The DNA of the CDR3 is TGTGCCACCAGCAGAAAGACAGCCCGGAACACTGAAGCTTTCTTT. Translated: CATSRKTARNTEAFF.